This T cell receptor beta chain is from a study of T cell responses to AZD1222 COVID-19 vaccine. General study results and limits: Donors were largely white British and mainly female; clonal diversity was possibly underestimated. Spike-specific TCR breadth rose after two AZD1222 doses, and depth rose as well. Nearly half of the spike-specific TCRs reportedly recognize variant regions that carry no mutations. AZD1222 recipients seropositive at baseline numbered only 6 or 7.

This CDR3 has 11 amino acids. Trimming left V 5 bases short and J 4 bases short, with 3 bases between. CDR1 and CDR2 (germline): LNHDA, SQIVND (reference sequence). On this clone itself: The antigen remains undetermined.

Clones were read by immunoSEQ multiplex PCR, and TCRdb kept only the in-frame ones, dropping some. Of hundreds of thousands of clones detected, roughly 91% appear once; the ten largest clones hold approximately 1%. The J gene is TRBJ2-1, the V gene TRBV19; D not certain. The TCR comes from an adult in good health. Sequencing used peripheral blood, obtained on day 0 of MenACWY control vaccination. The CDR3 loop reads CASSSYNEQFF. In DNA, the CDR3 is TGTGCCAGTAGTTCTTACAATGAGCAGTTCTTC.